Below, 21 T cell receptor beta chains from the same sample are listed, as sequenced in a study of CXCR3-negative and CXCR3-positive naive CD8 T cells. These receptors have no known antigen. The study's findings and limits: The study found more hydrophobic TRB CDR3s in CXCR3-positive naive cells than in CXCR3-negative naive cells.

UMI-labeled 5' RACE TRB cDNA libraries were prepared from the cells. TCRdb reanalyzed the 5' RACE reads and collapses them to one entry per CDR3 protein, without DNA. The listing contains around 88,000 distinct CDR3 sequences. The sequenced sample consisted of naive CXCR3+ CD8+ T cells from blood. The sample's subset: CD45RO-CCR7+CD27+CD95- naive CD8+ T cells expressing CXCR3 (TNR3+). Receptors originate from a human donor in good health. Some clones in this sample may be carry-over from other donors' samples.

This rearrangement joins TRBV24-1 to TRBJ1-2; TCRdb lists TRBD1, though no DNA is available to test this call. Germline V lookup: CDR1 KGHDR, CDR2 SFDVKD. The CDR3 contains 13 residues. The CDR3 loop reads CATSGPGVYGYTF.

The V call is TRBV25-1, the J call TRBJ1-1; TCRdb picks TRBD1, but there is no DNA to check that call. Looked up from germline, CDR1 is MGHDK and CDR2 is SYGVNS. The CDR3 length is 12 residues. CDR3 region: CASSEVDRAAFF. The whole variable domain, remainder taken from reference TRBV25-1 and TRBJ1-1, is EADIYQTPRYLVIGTGKKITLECSQTMGHDKMYWYQQDPGMELHLIHYSYGVNSTEKGDLSSESTVSRIRTEHFPLTLESARPSHTSQYLCASSEVDRAAFFGQGTRLTVV.

The CDR3: CASSPLTEAFF. The chain uses TRBV11-2 and TRBJ1-1; the D gene TCRdb calls, TRBD1, cannot be checked with no DNA. There are 11 residues in the CDR3. The germline CDR1 and CDR2 sequences are SGHAT and FQNNGV.

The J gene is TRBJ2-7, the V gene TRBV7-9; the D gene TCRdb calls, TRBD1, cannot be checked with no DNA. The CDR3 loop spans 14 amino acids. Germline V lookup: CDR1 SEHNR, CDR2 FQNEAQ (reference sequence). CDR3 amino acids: CASSPYGTGFEQYF.

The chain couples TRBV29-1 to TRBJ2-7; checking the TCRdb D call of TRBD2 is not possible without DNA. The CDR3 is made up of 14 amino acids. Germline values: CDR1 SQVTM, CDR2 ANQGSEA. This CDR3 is CSVESPGSNYEQYF.

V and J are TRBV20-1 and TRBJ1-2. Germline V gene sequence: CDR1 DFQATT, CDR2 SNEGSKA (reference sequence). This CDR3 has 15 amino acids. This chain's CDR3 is CSADAGQLNNYGYTF.

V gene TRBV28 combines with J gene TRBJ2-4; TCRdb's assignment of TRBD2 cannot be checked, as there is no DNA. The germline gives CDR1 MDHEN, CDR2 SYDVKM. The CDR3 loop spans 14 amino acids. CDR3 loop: CASTPPAAKNIQYF.

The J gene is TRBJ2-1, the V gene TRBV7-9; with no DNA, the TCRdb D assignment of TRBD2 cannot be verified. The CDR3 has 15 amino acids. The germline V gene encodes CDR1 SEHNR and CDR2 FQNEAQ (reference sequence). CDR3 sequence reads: CASSFVLLAGNEQFF.

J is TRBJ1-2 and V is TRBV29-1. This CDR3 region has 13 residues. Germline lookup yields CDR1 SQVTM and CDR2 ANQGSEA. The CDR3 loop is CSVEPPEDNGYTF. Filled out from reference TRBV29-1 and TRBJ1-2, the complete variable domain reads SAVISQKPSRDICQRGTSLTIQCQVDSQVTMMFWYRQQPGQSLTLIATANQGSEATYESGFVIDKFPISRPNLTFSTLTVSNMSPEDSSIYLCSVEPPEDNGYTFGSGTRLTVV.

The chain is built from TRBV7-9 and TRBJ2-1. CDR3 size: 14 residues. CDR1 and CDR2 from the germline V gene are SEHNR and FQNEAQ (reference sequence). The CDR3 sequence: CASSLTNSYNEQFF.

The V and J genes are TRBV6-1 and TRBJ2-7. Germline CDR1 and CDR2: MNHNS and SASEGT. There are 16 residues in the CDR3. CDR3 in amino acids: CASSTVAPRGVDEQYF.

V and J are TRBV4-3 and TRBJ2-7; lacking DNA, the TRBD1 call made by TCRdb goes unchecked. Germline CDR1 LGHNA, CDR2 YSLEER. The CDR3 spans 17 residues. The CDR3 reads CASSQGTPGQGFNEQYF.

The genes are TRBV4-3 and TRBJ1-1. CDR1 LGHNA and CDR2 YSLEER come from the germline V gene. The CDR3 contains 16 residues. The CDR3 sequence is CASSQDRVGMNTEAFF.

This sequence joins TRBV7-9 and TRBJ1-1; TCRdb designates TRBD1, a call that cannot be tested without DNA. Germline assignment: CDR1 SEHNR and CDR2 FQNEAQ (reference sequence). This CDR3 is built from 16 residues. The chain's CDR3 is CASSSTNVVPNTEAFF.

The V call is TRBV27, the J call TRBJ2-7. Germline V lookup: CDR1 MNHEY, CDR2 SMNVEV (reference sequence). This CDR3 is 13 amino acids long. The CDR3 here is CASSFQSSYEQYF.

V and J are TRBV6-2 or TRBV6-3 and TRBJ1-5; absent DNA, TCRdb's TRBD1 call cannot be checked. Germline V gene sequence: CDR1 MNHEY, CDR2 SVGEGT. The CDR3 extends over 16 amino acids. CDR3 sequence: CASSLRQVGGNQPQHF.

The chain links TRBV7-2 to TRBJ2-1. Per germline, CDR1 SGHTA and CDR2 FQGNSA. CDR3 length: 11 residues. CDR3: CASRVLYEQFF.

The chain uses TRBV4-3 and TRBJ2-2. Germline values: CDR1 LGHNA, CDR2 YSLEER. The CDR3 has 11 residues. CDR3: CASSNTGELFF.

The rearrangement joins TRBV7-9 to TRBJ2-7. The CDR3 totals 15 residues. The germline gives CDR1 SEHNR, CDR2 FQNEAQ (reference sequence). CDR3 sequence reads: CASSLAGRSSYEQYF.

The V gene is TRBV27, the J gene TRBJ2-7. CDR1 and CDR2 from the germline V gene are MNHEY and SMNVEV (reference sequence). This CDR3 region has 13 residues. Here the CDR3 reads CASSLGYYYEQYF.

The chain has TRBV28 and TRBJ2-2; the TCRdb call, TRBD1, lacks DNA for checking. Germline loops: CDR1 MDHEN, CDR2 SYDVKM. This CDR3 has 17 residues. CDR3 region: CASSRQRRGRGIGELFF. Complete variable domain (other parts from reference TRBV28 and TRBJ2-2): DVKVTQSSRYLVKRTGEKVFLECVQDMDHENMFWYRQDPGLGLRLIYFSYDVKMKEKGDIPEGYSVSREKKERFSLILESASTNQTSMYLCASSRQRRGRGIGELFFGEGSRLTVL.